The 31 T cell receptor beta chains in this list originate from one sample, sequenced in a study of blood T cells in healthy people across ages. A J-beta primer mix and a sample-barcoded 5' primer were used in a second PCR of about 7 to 12 cycles. TCRdb processed the 5' RACE reads anew with MiXCR; each CDR3 protein has one entry. Of over 300,000 distinct CDR3 sequences detected, over 45% appear once; the ten largest clones hold under 60%. The sequenced sample was blood. The receptor source for this set is a man aged 60 to 75 in good health.

Points on this clonotype: One junction end disagrees with the germline gene, perhaps due to a read error. The chain uses TRBV5-1 and TRBJ2-7; D not certain. The CDR3 covers 13 residues. Germline CDR1 reads SGHRS; CDR2 reads YFSETQ. The CDR3 sequence: CVSSVGPPYEQYF. CDR3 sequence (DNA): TGCGTCAGCAGCGTTGGACCGCCCTACGAGCAGTACTTC.

The rearrangement joins TRBV6-6 to TRBJ2-3; no clear D. The germline V and J ends were trimmed by 4 bases and 4 bases, with 6 bases remaining between them. The CDR3 length is 12 residues. CDR1 and CDR2 (germline): MNHNY, SVGAGI (reference sequence). CDR3 DNA sequence: TGTGCCAGCAGTTCCCAGGCAGATACGCAGTATTTT. Translated: CASSSQADTQYF.

The chain has TRBV29-1 and TRBJ2-1; 8 bases agree with TRBD2. Germline loops: CDR1 SQVTM, CDR2 ANQGSEA. The CDR3 spans 15 residues. Trimming cost V 1 base and J 6 bases; bases outside gene matches: 8. This CDR3 reads CSVEGYGTRFNEQFF. The CDR3 DNA sequence: TGCAGCGTTGAAGGGTACGGGACTAGGTTCAATGAGCAGTTCTTC.

This rearrangement joins TRBV7-9 to TRBJ1-6, with D possibly matching TRBD1 (6 bases). The germline gives CDR1 SEHNR, CDR2 FQNEAQ (reference sequence). V dropped 5 bases and J dropped 4 bases, with 12 bases sitting between them. The CDR3 is 15 residues long. The CDR3 bases are TGTGCCAGCAGCGCCTCGACAGGTTATAATTCACCCCTCCACTTT. It codes for CASSASTGYNSPLHF. Variable domain in full (rest from reference TRBV7-9 and TRBJ1-6): DTGVSQNPRHKITKRGQNVTFRCDPISEHNRLYWYRQTLGQGPEFLTYFQNEAQLEKSRLLSDRFSAERPKGSFSTLEIQRTEQGDSAMYLCASSASTGYNSPLHFGNGTRLTVT.

This clonotype was found a few times. This chain connects TRBV6-5 to TRBJ1-1; tentative D call: TRBD1 (6 bases). With 0 bases removed from V and 0 bases from J, the gap between germline ends came to 17 bases. Germline V lookup: CDR1 MNHEY, CDR2 SVGAGI. The CDR3 runs to 18 residues. The CDR3, as DNA: TGTGCCAGCAGTTACTCATTGGGGGCGGCTTTGATGAACACTGAAGCTTTCTTT. This sequence encodes CASSYSLGAALMNTEAFF.

V is TRBV6-2 or TRBV6-3 and J is TRBJ2-5; the match to TRBD1 covers 8 bases. The DNA end is a closer match to TRBJ2-7, so the J assignment may be wrong. CDR1 is MNHEY and CDR2 is SVGEGT in the germline V gene. There are 15 residues in the CDR3. This chain's CDR3 is CASSYTRGTGNEQYF. The DNA for the CDR3 is TGTGCCAGCAGTTACACTCGGGGGACAGGCAACGAGCAGTACTTC.

This chain links TRBV15 with TRBJ2-6, with D tentatively TRBD2 (5 bases). From germline, CDR1 is LNHNV and CDR2 YYDKDF (reference sequence). The CDR3 is 15 residues long. Trimming removed 5 bases at V and 0 bases at J, with 8 bases between. The CDR3 loop reads CATSPGDSGANVLTF. The CDR3 DNA sequence: TGTGCCACCAGCCCCGGGGACTCTGGGGCCAACGTCCTGACTTTC. Together with reference TRBV15 and TRBJ2-6, the CDR3 gives the full variable domain: DAMVIQNPRYQVTQFGKPVTLSCSQTLNHNVMYWYQQKSSQAPKLLFHYYDKDFNNEADTPDNFQSRRPNTSFCFLDIRSPGLGDTAMYLCATSPGDSGANVLTFGAGSRLTVL.

This clonotype was counted between two and nine times. The chain employs TRBV5-6 and TRBJ2-6; D gene uncertain. Trimming pared 3 bases from V and 2 bases from J, leaving 9 bases between. CDR3 length equals 15 residues. Germline V gene sequence: CDR1 SGHDT, CDR2 YYEEEE. CDR3 sequence (DNA): TGTGCCAGCAGCTCCACTGGGCCTGGGGCCAACGTCCTGACTTTC. The encoded protein is CASSSTGPGANVLTF. The full variable domain, rest sourced from reference TRBV5-6 and TRBJ2-6, is DAGVTQSPTHLIKTRGQQVTLRCSPKSGHDTVSWYQQALGQGPQFIFQYYEEEERQRGNFPDRFSGHQFPNYSSELNVNALLLGDSALYLCASSSTGPGANVLTFGAGSRLTVL.

The chain is built from TRBV7-2 and TRBJ2-5; 8 nucleotides match TRBD1. The DNA end is more similar to TRBJ2-7, so the J call may be wrong. Germline CDR1 SGHTA, CDR2 FQGNSA. The CDR3 is made up of 14 amino acids. The CDR3: CASSLGQGAAEQYF. Written as DNA, the CDR3 is TGTGCCAGCAGCTTGGGCCAGGGGGCTGCCGAGCAGTACTTC.

The CDR3 DNA follows: TGTGCCTGGAGTGTAACCCTTGGGGGCGGCGAGACCCAGTACTTC. Its protein is CAWSVTLGGGETQYF. The chain links TRBV30 to TRBJ2-5, with D maybe TRBD1 (6 bases). The CDR3 consists of 15 residues. CDR1 and CDR2 from the germline V gene are GTSNPN and SVGIG (reference sequence). V was trimmed by 0 bases and J by 5 bases, leaving 16 bases between them.

The genes are TRBV4-1 and TRBJ1-1, with D tentatively TRBD1 (6 bases). The V gene's germline CDR1 is MGHRA and CDR2 YSYEKL. Trimming removed 4 bases at V and 5 bases at J, with 17 bases between. The CDR3 totals 15 residues. This chain's CDR3 is CASSLRQQGGTEAFF. CDR3 coding DNA: TGCGCCAGCAGCCTCCGGCAACAGGGAGGGACTGAAGCTTTCTTT.

This clonotype was seen more than once but under ten times. The gene calls are TRBV5-1 and TRBJ2-1; 7 bases map to TRBD1. There are 15 residues in the CDR3. The germline gives CDR1 SGHRS, CDR2 YFSETQ. Losses at the gene ends were 0 bases for V and 4 bases for J; bases not matched to a gene: 4. The CDR3 loop reads CASSLGEGAYNEQFF. The CDR3 bases are TGCGCCAGCAGCTTGGGAGAGGGGGCATACAATGAGCAGTTCTTC. Supplemented by reference TRBV5-1 and TRBJ2-1, the full variable domain reads KAGVTQTPRYLIKTRGQQVTLSCSPISGHRSVSWYQQTPGQGLQFLFEYFSETQRNKGNFPGRFSGRQFSNSRSEMNVSTLELGDSALYLCASSLGEGAYNEQFFGPGTRLTVL.

V and J are TRBV7-2 and TRBJ2-7; D is possibly TRBD1 (5 bases). Germline loops: CDR1 SGHTA, CDR2 FQGNSA. The CDR3 is 16 amino acids. V was trimmed by 1 base and J by 0 bases, leaving 13 bases between them. Here the CDR3 DNA reads TGTGCCAGCAGCTTAGGTTCAGGGTCCAGCTCCTACGAGCAGTACTTC. This sequence encodes CASSLGSGSSSYEQYF.

The V call is TRBV5-6, the J call TRBJ2-7; D remains ambiguous. Germline V gene lookup returns CDR1 SGHDT and CDR2 YYEEEE. V shed 3 bases and J shed 7 bases, with 8 bases lying between them. This CDR3 contains 11 residues. The CDR3 reads CASSSFSEQYF. For the CDR3, the DNA is TGTGCCAGCAGCTCCTTCTCGGAGCAGTACTTC.

V is TRBV12-3 or TRBV12-4 and J is TRBJ2-7, with a weak D call TRBD1 (5 bases). The CDR3 sequence is 14 residues long. With 4 bases removed from V and 0 bases from J, the gap between germline ends came to 10 bases. This CDR3 reads CASSSNRPSYEQYF. The CDR3 nucleotides read TGTGCCAGCAGTTCTAACAGGCCCTCCTACGAGCAGTACTTC.

The table lists this clonotype with a few counts. V gene TRBV28 combines with J gene TRBJ1-2, with 7 bases matching TRBD1. Germline trimming cut 2 bases from V and 3 bases from J; bases unmatched to any gene: 6. The CDR3 consists of 15 residues. Germline values: CDR1 MDHEN, CDR2 SYDVKM. CDR3 loop: CASSLVDREDYGYTF. The CDR3 nucleotides are TGTGCCAGCAGTTTAGTAGACAGGGAAGACTATGGCTACACCTTC.

V and J are TRBV24-1 and TRBJ2-3; TRBD2 matches at 10 bases. CDR3 length equals 15 residues. CDR1 is KGHDR, CDR2 SFDVKD, per germline. The V gene end was trimmed by 5 bases and the J gene end by 4 bases; junction bases not matched to a gene: 5. The CDR3 bases are TGTGCCACCAGTGCGAGCGGGAGGGACCCAGATACGCAGTATTTT. It translates to CATSASGRDPDTQYF.

This clonotype was seen repeatedly, ten times or more. The chain carries TRBV20-1 and TRBJ2-7; TRBD1 aligns across 10 bases. Losses at the gene ends were 6 bases for V and 3 bases for J; bases not matched to a gene: 5. The CDR3 extends over 13 amino acids. Germline V gene sequence: CDR1 DFQATT, CDR2 SNEGSKA (reference sequence). CDR3 sequence (DNA): TGCAGTGCCCCTCGGACAGGGGGCTACGAGCAGTACTTC. This codes for CSAPRTGGYEQYF.

The gene calls are TRBV15 and TRBJ1-4; the D is unclear. Trimming stripped 3 bases from V and 6 bases from J, with 17 bases between. Germline-derived CDR1 and CDR2 are LNHNV and YYDKDF (reference sequence). CDR3 length equals 16 residues. CDR3 nucleotide sequence: TGTGCCACCAGCAGCGGCGGCGTGGAGATAGATGAAAAACTGTTTTTT. Its protein product is CATSSGGVEIDEKLFF. The full variable domain, rest sourced from reference TRBV15 and TRBJ1-4, is DAMVIQNPRYQVTQFGKPVTLSCSQTLNHNVMYWYQQKSSQAPKLLFHYYDKDFNNEADTPDNFQSRRPNTSFCFLDIRSPGLGDTAMYLCATSSGGVEIDEKLFFGSGTQLSVL.

The chain uses TRBV25-1 and TRBJ1-2, with 10 bases that match TRBD1. This CDR3 spans 15 amino acids. The junction had 5 bases not matched to a gene; V was cut back by 4 bases and J by 3 bases. Germline V gene sequence: CDR1 MGHDK, CDR2 SYGVNS. CDR3 sequence: CASSGDRGRYYGYTF. The CDR3 nucleotides are TGTGCCAGCAGTGGAGACAGGGGGCGATACTATGGCTACACCTTC.

The chain recombines TRBV6-5 with TRBJ2-5; 9 bases map to TRBD1. The CDR3 is 15 residues long. The J segment lost 8 bases and the V segment lost 4 bases, leaving 11 bases of the junction unmatched. The germline gives CDR1 MNHEY, CDR2 SVGAGI. The DNA for the CDR3 is TGTGCCAGCAGTTTTACCGGGACAGGGCCCTCCACCCAGTACTTC. Amino acid sequence: CASSFTGTGPSTQYF.

This chain links TRBV3-1 with TRBJ1-2, with no clear D. Germline V gene data show CDR1 as LGHDT and CDR2 as YNNKEL (reference sequence). The CDR3 spans 16 residues. Trimming shortened V by 1 base and J by 3 bases, and 15 bases separated the two germline ends. CDR3 coding DNA: TGTGCCAGCAGCCAAGGTCGAGGAAAAGGGTACTATGGCTACACCTTC. Amino acids: CASSQGRGKGYYGYTF.

V is TRBV27 and J is TRBJ2-3; 8 bases align to TRBD1. Germline-derived CDR1 and CDR2 are MNHEY and SMNVEV (reference sequence). The CDR3 has 15 amino acids. J lost 0 bases, V lost 5 bases, and 4 bases had no gene match. The CDR3 nucleotides are TGTGCCAGCAGTCCCTGGACAGGGAGCACAGATACGCAGTATTTT. Translating gives CASSPWTGSTDTQYF.

The V gene is TRBV6-6, the J gene TRBJ2-3, with D perhaps given as TRBD1 or TRBD2 (5 bases each). Germline-derived CDR1 and CDR2 are MNHNY and SVGAGI (reference sequence). CDR3 length equals 14 residues. In DNA, the CDR3 is TGTGCGGGGCGGGTGATCTTCCGCACAGATACGCAGTATTTT. As protein: CAGRVIFRTDTQYF.

V and J are TRBV7-2 and TRBJ2-7; 8 bases align to TRBD1. The CDR3 runs 14 residues. V gave up 2 bases and J gave up 6 bases; unmatched junction bases: 6. CDR1 is SGHTA, CDR2 FQGNSA, per germline. CDR3 protein: CASSLQDRVSEQYF. For the CDR3, the DNA is TGTGCCAGCAGCTTACAGGACAGGGTGAGCGAGCAGTACTTC.

The CDR3 coding sequence is TGTGCTAGTGGTTTGGGGTCTAGCGGGGATGGTAAAGATACGCAGTATTTT. It specifies CASGLGSSGDGKDTQYF. The rearrangement links TRBV12-5 to TRBJ2-3, with 9 positions matching TRBD2. The trim removed 1 base at V and 5 bases at J, leaving 10 bases unmatched. Germline lookup yields CDR1 LGHNT and CDR2 FRNRAP. There are 17 residues in the CDR3. Variable domain in full (rest from reference TRBV12-5 and TRBJ2-3): DARVTQTPRHKVTEMGQEVTMRCQPILGHNTVFWYRQTMMQGLELLAYFRNRAPLDDSGMPKDRFSAEMPDATLATLKIQPSEPRDSAVYFCASGLGSSGDGKDTQYFGPGTRLTVL.

The chain recombines TRBV2 with TRBJ1-4; TRBD1 might be the D (5 bases). The CDR3 is 13 amino acids. Trimming took 7 bases from V and 8 from J, leaving 14 bases between them. Germline CDR1 and CDR2: SNHLY and FYNNEI. Here the CDR3 DNA reads TGTGCCAGCACCCGGGGGTCCGTGGAAAAACTGTTTTTT. It is translated as CASTRGSVEKLFF.

This clonotype was observed a few times. The chain links TRBV12-3 or TRBV12-4 to TRBJ2-1; D gene uncertain. V lost 5 bases and J lost 9, with 14 bases in between. The CDR3 is 13 residues long. The CDR3 region has the DNA TGTGCCAGCAGTCCCAATGGGCGCCGTGAGCAGTTCTTC. Translating gives CASSPNGRREQFF.

V gene TRBV20-1 combines with J gene TRBJ1-1; TRBD1 might be the D (6 bases). V was clipped by 5 bases and J by 1 base, with 14 bases between them. The CDR3 is 14 amino acids. Germline V gene lookup returns CDR1 DFQATT and CDR2 SNEGSKA (reference sequence). The CDR3 DNA is TGCAGTGCTGTGAGGGGGTCCACGAACACTGAAGCTTTCTTT. Translated, it gives CSAVRGSTNTEAFF.

Only a few counts were recorded for this clonotype. The gene calls are TRBV20-1 and TRBJ2-7, with no clear D. The J call may be faulty, since TRBJ2-5 better matches the DNA end. This CDR3 contains 12 residues. Germline V gene lookup returns CDR1 DFQATT and CDR2 SNEGSKA (reference sequence). CDR3 region: CSARTLEKTQYF. CDR3 nucleotide sequence: TGCAGTGCTAGAACTTTGGAAAAGACCCAGTACTTC.

The chain has TRBV12-3 or TRBV12-4 and TRBJ2-7; maybe TRBD2 (5 bases). V dropped 3 bases and J dropped 0 bases, with 12 bases sitting between them. This CDR3 spans 15 amino acids. In nucleotides, the CDR3 is TGTGCCAGCAGTTTGAGGGTTGCCAGCTCCTACGAGCAGTACTTC. Translated, it gives CASSLRVASSYEQYF.